This T cell receptor beta chain was sequenced for a study of shared clonotypes between healthy human individuals. Replicate PCRs from sorted subsets contained around 200 ng DNA, which is 30,000 to 35,000 T cell genomes. The table came from immunoSEQ multiplex PCR; TCRdb's copy has only in-frame clones and leaves some out. The sample contains over 700,000 clones, approximately 72% of which appear only once. V was pared by 5 bases and J by 9 bases, with 23 bases between. The CDR3 spans 16 residues. From germline, CDR1 is MDHEN and CDR2 SYDVKM. Sequencing input: memory CD4+ T cells sorted from blood. Subset meaning: CD45RA-negative fraction. The chain links TRBV28 to TRBJ2-1; D may be TRBD1 or TRBD2 (7 bases each). The clonotype comes from a woman aged 25 to 39 in good health. The CDR3 coding sequence is TGTGCCAGCAGTACCTCGGGGAGGGGGCCCCGCGGTGAGCAGTTCTTC. Protein sequence: CASSTSGRGPRGEQFF.